This is a list of T cell receptor beta chains from one sample in a study of CD8+ T cells in alopecia areata. Repertoires were generated with immunoSEQ multiplex PCR, while TCRdb's copy carries only in-frame clones and drops some. Among some 180,000 clones listed, around half were seen once. Specimen: CD8+ T cells sorted from blood, collected at week 24, from a patient treated with tofacitinib. The receptors were sampled from a human donor with alopecia areata. Each CDR3 is given with its conserved first and last residue. D genes are given only for firm matches. Not every row has a clone size; where given, it reads once, few, many or a size class.

j_call: TRBJ2-1
v_call: TRBV6-6
d_call: -
clone_size: -
cdr3_nt: TGTGCCAGCAGTGTAGGGACATTTGACAATGAGCAGTTCTTC
cdr3_aa: CASSVGTFDNEQFF

j_call: TRBJ1-5
v_call: TRBV6-5
d_call: -
clone_size: few
cdr3_nt: TGTGCCAGCAGCCAGGACGGAGGAAGGCCCCAGCATTTT
cdr3_aa: CASSQDGGRPQHF

j_call: TRBJ2-2
v_call: TRBV25-1
d_call: TRBD1
clone_size: -
cdr3_nt: TGTGCCAGCAGTGAGATAGGGACAGCGGGGGAGCTGTTTTTT
cdr3_aa: CASSEIGTAGELFF

j_call: TRBJ2-7
v_call: TRBV28
d_call: TRBD1
clone_size: few
cdr3_nt: TGTGCCAGCAGTTTCCGGGACAGTTCCGAGCAGTACTTC
cdr3_aa: CASSFRDSSEQYF

j_call: TRBJ1-1
v_call: TRBV13
d_call: -
clone_size: -
cdr3_nt: TGTGCCAGCAGCCAACCTAGGGGCATGAACACTGAAGCTTTCTTT
cdr3_aa: CASSQPRGMNTEAFF

j_call: TRBJ1-6
v_call: TRBV11-2
d_call: TRBD1
clone_size: -
cdr3_nt: TGTGCCAGCAGACCCGACAGGGGTAATTCACCCCTCCACTTT
cdr3_aa: CASRPDRGNSPLHF

j_call: TRBJ2-7
v_call: TRBV28
d_call: TRBD2
clone_size: -
cdr3_nt: TGTGCCAGCAGTTTGCCTAGCGGGGGGGCCGATCAGTACTTC
cdr3_aa: CASSLPSGGADQYF

j_call: TRBJ1-2
v_call: TRBV4-3
d_call: -
clone_size: -
cdr3_nt: TGCGCCAGCAGCCAAGATCGGGCAGGGACCGCTGACTATGGCTACACCTTC
cdr3_aa: CASSQDRAGTADYGYTF

j_call: TRBJ2-2
v_call: TRBV5-1
d_call: -
clone_size: -
cdr3_nt: TGCGCCAGCAGCTCGGACAGCGCGAACACCGGGGAGCTGTTTTTT
cdr3_aa: CASSSDSANTGELFF

j_call: TRBJ1-1
v_call: TRBV11-2
d_call: -
clone_size: -
cdr3_nt: TGTGCCAGCAGCTCCTTCCCCGAGGACACTGAAGCTTTCTTT
cdr3_aa: CASSSFPEDTEAFF

j_call: TRBJ1-1
v_call: TRBV20-1
d_call: -
clone_size: -
cdr3_nt: TGCAGTGCTAGTAGGCTACCTGAAGCTTTCTTT
cdr3_aa: CSASRLPEAFF

j_call: TRBJ1-2
v_call: TRBV27
d_call: TRBD1
clone_size: -
cdr3_nt: TGTGCCAGCAGTTGGGGACAGGGGGCCTATGGCTACACCTTC
cdr3_aa: CASSWGQGAYGYTF

j_call: TRBJ2-3
v_call: TRBV9
d_call: -
clone_size: -
cdr3_nt: TGTGCCAGCAGCAGCGTGGGAGACAACACAGATACGCAGTATTTT
cdr3_aa: CASSSVGDNTDTQYF

j_call: TRBJ1-1
v_call: TRBV9
d_call: -
clone_size: -
cdr3_nt: TGTGCCAGCAGCGGGGAGGGGTTTTTAGCTTTCTTT
cdr3_aa: CASSGEGFLAFF

j_call: TRBJ2-3
v_call: TRBV10-3
d_call: -
clone_size: -
cdr3_nt: TGTGCCATCAGGGGGGGAGCCACAGATACGCAGTATTTT
cdr3_aa: CAIRGGATDTQYF

j_call: TRBJ2-3
v_call: TRBV30
d_call: -
clone_size: few
cdr3_nt: TGTGCCTGGCAGAATGGGCCAGCGGCTCGCACAGATACGCAGTATTTT
cdr3_aa: CAWQNGPAARTDTQYF

j_call: TRBJ2-5
v_call: TRBV7-9
d_call: -
clone_size: -
cdr3_nt: TGTGCCAGCAGCTTAGGACCAGTAACAGGACCCGAAGGGACCCAGTACTTC
cdr3_aa: CASSLGPVTGPEGTQYF

j_call: TRBJ1-6
v_call: TRBV5-4
d_call: TRBD1
clone_size: -
cdr3_nt: TGTGCCAGCAGCCCGTTCGAGGGACAGGGCCTTTCACCCCTCCACTTT
cdr3_aa: CASSPFEGQGLSPLHF

j_call: TRBJ2-3
v_call: TRBV29-1
d_call: TRBD2
clone_size: few
cdr3_nt: TGCAGCGTTGAAGATCGGCGGGGGTCAAATACGCAGTATTTT
cdr3_aa: CSVEDRRGSNTQYF

j_call: TRBJ1-1
v_call: TRBV30
d_call: TRBD1
clone_size: -
cdr3_nt: TGTGCCTGTCGAGGGACAGCGAACACTGAAGCTTTCTTT
cdr3_aa: CACRGTANTEAFF

j_call: TRBJ1-5
v_call: TRBV13
d_call: -
clone_size: -
cdr3_nt: TGTGCCAGCAGCTTAGGAGGGCAGCCCCAGCATTTT
cdr3_aa: CASSLGGQPQHF

j_call: TRBJ2-5
v_call: TRBV5-6
d_call: -
clone_size: few
cdr3_nt: TGTGCCAGCAGCGAGGGACTGAACCAAGAGACCCAGTACTTC
cdr3_aa: CASSEGLNQETQYF

j_call: TRBJ1-1
v_call: TRBV29-1
d_call: -
clone_size: few
cdr3_nt: TGCAGCGTTGATGAGGGGGACACTGAAGCTTTCTTT
cdr3_aa: CSVDEGDTEAFF

j_call: TRBJ2-5
v_call: TRBV7-6
d_call: TRBD1
clone_size: -
cdr3_nt: TGTGCCAGCAGCTCCGGACAGGACCCCTTTAAGACCCAGTACTTC
cdr3_aa: CASSSGQDPFKTQYF

j_call: TRBJ2-7
v_call: TRBV27
d_call: TRBD1
clone_size: -
cdr3_nt: TGTGCCAGCAGCTTAGGACAGGGAGTCCCCTACGAGCAGTACTTC
cdr3_aa: CASSLGQGVPYEQYF

j_call: TRBJ1-1
v_call: TRBV29-1
d_call: -
clone_size: -
cdr3_nt: TGCAGCGCGCGGGGGGGAATGAACACTGAAGCTTTCTTT
cdr3_aa: CSARGGMNTEAFF

j_call: TRBJ2-6
v_call: TRBV7-9
d_call: -
clone_size: -
cdr3_nt: TGTGCCAGCAGCTCCGGACAGCTCAAGCCTATTTCTGGGGCCAACGTCCTGACTTTC
cdr3_aa: CASSSGQLKPISGANVLTF

j_call: TRBJ2-5
v_call: TRBV2
d_call: TRBD2
clone_size: -
cdr3_nt: TGTGCCAGCAGTGATCTAGCGGGAGAGCAAGAGACCCAGTACTTC
cdr3_aa: CASSDLAGEQETQYF

j_call: TRBJ2-1
v_call: TRBV11-3
d_call: -
clone_size: few
cdr3_nt: TGTGCCAGCAGAGGAGAAGGACCGGAGCAGTTCTTC
cdr3_aa: CASRGEGPEQFF

j_call: TRBJ1-2
v_call: TRBV2
d_call: TRBD1
clone_size: -
cdr3_nt: TGTGCCAGCAGTGAACAGGACAGGGAGGATGGCTACACCTTC
cdr3_aa: CASSEQDREDGYTF

j_call: TRBJ2-7
v_call: TRBV15
d_call: TRBD2
clone_size: few
cdr3_nt: TGTGCCACCAGCGGGGGTAGCGGGGGTTACGAGCAGTACTTC
cdr3_aa: CATSGGSGGYEQYF

j_call: TRBJ2-7
v_call: TRBV27
d_call: -
clone_size: few
cdr3_nt: TGTGCCAGCAGTTGGGACGGTGGCTCCTACGAGCAGTACTTC
cdr3_aa: CASSWDGGSYEQYF

j_call: TRBJ2-7
v_call: TRBV27
d_call: TRBD1
clone_size: -
cdr3_nt: TGTGCCAGCAGTCTAGGGACAGGCAGTAGCTCCTACGAGCAGTACTTC
cdr3_aa: CASSLGTGSSSYEQYF

j_call: TRBJ2-6
v_call: TRBV4-3
d_call: -
clone_size: -
cdr3_nt: TGCGCCAGCAGCCAAGTCGCAGGGCAGCGTGGGGCCAACGTCCTGACTTTC
cdr3_aa: CASSQVAGQRGANVLTF

j_call: TRBJ1-4
v_call: TRBV7-9
d_call: -
clone_size: -
cdr3_nt: TGTGCCAGCAGCTTGCAAGGGGAACTGTTTTTT
cdr3_aa: CASSLQGELFF

j_call: TRBJ2-7
v_call: TRBV5-6
d_call: -
clone_size: -
cdr3_nt: TGTGCCAGCAGCTTGGGACGATCCTACGAGCAGTACTTC
cdr3_aa: CASSLGRSYEQYF

j_call: TRBJ1-1
v_call: TRBV7-9
d_call: TRBD1
clone_size: -
cdr3_nt: TGTGCCAGCAGCTTAGTAGGGGCAGGGGGCCGTGAAGCTTTCTTT
cdr3_aa: CASSLVGAGGREAFF

j_call: TRBJ1-2
v_call: TRBV7-8
d_call: -
clone_size: -
cdr3_nt: TGTGCCAGCAGCCCCCCTGGGGAATTCTATGGCTACACCTTC
cdr3_aa: CASSPPGEFYGYTF

j_call: TRBJ2-2
v_call: TRBV30
d_call: TRBD1
clone_size: -
cdr3_nt: TGTGCCTGGAGAGAGACAGGGACCGGGGAGCTGTTTTTT
cdr3_aa: CAWRETGTGELFF

j_call: TRBJ1-2
v_call: TRBV30
d_call: -
clone_size: -
cdr3_nt: TGTGCCTGGAGTCCTAACTCAGGACAGAACCACTATGGCTACACCTTC
cdr3_aa: CAWSPNSGQNHYGYTF

j_call: TRBJ1-2
v_call: TRBV7-9
d_call: -
clone_size: -
cdr3_nt: TGTGCCAGCAGTAGGGACTATGGCTACACCTTC
cdr3_aa: CASSRDYGYTF

j_call: TRBJ2-1
v_call: TRBV29-1
d_call: TRBD2
clone_size: few
cdr3_nt: TGCAGCGCTGACGGGGGAGGGTCCTACAATGAGCAGTTCTTC
cdr3_aa: CSADGGGSYNEQFF

j_call: TRBJ2-7
v_call: TRBV25-1
d_call: -
clone_size: few
cdr3_nt: TGTGCCAGCAGTGAACAGGGAGTATACGAGCAGTACTTC
cdr3_aa: CASSEQGVYEQYF

j_call: TRBJ1-1
v_call: TRBV4-3
d_call: -
clone_size: -
cdr3_nt: TGCGCCAGCAGCCAAGACGAAGACCAGAACACTGAAGCTTTCTTT
cdr3_aa: CASSQDEDQNTEAFF

j_call: TRBJ2-7
v_call: TRBV29-1
d_call: -
clone_size: few
cdr3_nt: TGCAGCGTCAAAGGGGGGGACAGCTCCTACGAGCAGTACTTC
cdr3_aa: CSVKGGDSSYEQYF

j_call: TRBJ1-5
v_call: TRBV6-6
d_call: -
clone_size: -
cdr3_nt: TGTGCCAGCACCCCAAGAGGGAATCAGCCCCAGCATTTT
cdr3_aa: CASTPRGNQPQHF

j_call: TRBJ2-7
v_call: TRBV29-1
d_call: -
clone_size: once
cdr3_nt: TGCAGCGTTAGGGACGGATCCTACGAGCAGTACTTC
cdr3_aa: CSVRDGSYEQYF

j_call: TRBJ1-5
v_call: TRBV9
d_call: -
clone_size: once
cdr3_nt: TGTGCCAGCAGCTTAAACAGGGTAGGGCAGCCCCAGCATTTT
cdr3_aa: CASSLNRVGQPQHF

j_call: TRBJ2-4
v_call: TRBV30
d_call: TRBD1
clone_size: few
cdr3_nt: TGTGCCTGGAGTGTACAGGGGGCGGACATTCAGTACTTC
cdr3_aa: CAWSVQGADIQYF

j_call: TRBJ1-6
v_call: TRBV7-9
d_call: -
clone_size: -
cdr3_nt: TGTGCCAGCAGCTTCGAGGGCCAGAGATCACCCCTCCACTTT
cdr3_aa: CASSFEGQRSPLHF

j_call: TRBJ1-4
v_call: TRBV5-6
d_call: -
clone_size: -
cdr3_nt: TGTGCCAGCAGCTTGGTGTCAGGGTACTCTGAAAAACTGTTTTTT
cdr3_aa: CASSLVSGYSEKLFF

j_call: TRBJ1-2
v_call: TRBV30
d_call: -
clone_size: -
cdr3_nt: TGTGCCTGGGAAAAAGTGAGCGACTATGGCTACACCTTC
cdr3_aa: CAWEKVSDYGYTF

j_call: TRBJ1-1
v_call: TRBV30
d_call: -
clone_size: -
cdr3_nt: TGTGCCTGGAGTGGCGTGGGGCACGGGGGTGAAGCTTTCTTT
cdr3_aa: CAWSGVGHGGEAFF

j_call: TRBJ2-1
v_call: TRBV13
d_call: TRBD2
clone_size: -
cdr3_nt: TGTGCCAGCAGCTCGGGACTAGCGGACAATGAGCAGTTCTTC
cdr3_aa: CASSSGLADNEQFF

j_call: TRBJ1-1
v_call: TRBV11-2
d_call: -
clone_size: -
cdr3_nt: TGTGCCAGCAGCTCTGGTACTGAAGCTTTCTTT
cdr3_aa: CASSSGTEAFF

j_call: TRBJ2-2
v_call: TRBV7-9
d_call: TRBD2
clone_size: once
cdr3_nt: TGTGCCAGCAGCCCCAGATCTAGCGGGGGGAACACCGGGGAGCTGTTTTTT
cdr3_aa: CASSPRSSGGNTGELFF

j_call: TRBJ2-7
v_call: TRBV2
d_call: TRBD1
clone_size: -
cdr3_nt: TGTGCCAGCAGGGACTCCGGGACAGGGGGCGTAGGGGAGCAGTACTTC
cdr3_aa: CASRDSGTGGVGEQYF

j_call: TRBJ2-7
v_call: TRBV10-2
d_call: -
clone_size: -
cdr3_nt: TGCGCCAGCAGTGAAGGCATAGGGACCACCTACGAGCAGTACTTC
cdr3_aa: CASSEGIGTTYEQYF

j_call: TRBJ2-2
v_call: TRBV2
d_call: -
clone_size: -
cdr3_nt: TGTGCCATTGTCCAGGGGACCGGGGAGCTGTTTTTT
cdr3_aa: CAIVQGTGELFF